This TCR beta chain was documented in a study of T cell responses to AZD1222 COVID-19 vaccine. This clone was counted once. The repertoire was sequenced with immunoSEQ multiplex PCR; TCRdb's copy has only in-frame clones and lacks some. The table lists 140,000 or so clones, over 75% of them singletons. Trimming left V 5 bases short and J 2 bases short, with 10 bases between. The length of the CDR3 is 13 residues. The germline V gene encodes CDR1 KGHSH and CDR2 LQKENI. The TCR originated in an adult in good health. This chain joins TRBV18 and TRBJ2-7; the D gene is possibly TRBD1 (5 bases). The specimen was peripheral blood, collected on day 0 of AZD1222 vaccination. CDR3 sequence reads: CASSEQEPYEQYF. In DNA form, the CDR3 reads TGTGCCAGCTCAGAACAGGAGCCCTACGAGCAGTACTTC.